The 22 T cell receptor beta chains listed next were all sequenced from one sample in a study of technical replicates of blood from several donors. Only in-frame clones appear in the TCRdb table, and some are missing; sequencing was by immunoSEQ multiplex PCR. This repertoire shows 15,000 or so clones, under 90% found once; its top ten account for roughly 12%. The material sequenced was PBMCs. The receptors originated from a human donor in good health.

This clone was recorded only once. The V gene is TRBV7-7, the J gene TRBJ2-5, with D possibly matching TRBD1 (5 bases). This CDR3 region has 14 residues. CDR1 is SSHAT, CDR2 FNYEAQ, per germline (reference sequence). V gave up 1 base and J gave up 1 base, with 7 bases separating them. The chain's CDR3 is CASSLGGSQETQYF. The CDR3, as DNA: TGTGCCAGCAGCTTAGGGGGCAGCCAAGAGACCCAGTACTTC.

This chain connects TRBV10-3 to TRBJ2-3, with TRBD1 identical over 7 bases. CDR3 length: 13 amino acids. The junction had 2 bases not matched to a gene; V was cut back by 6 bases and J by 2 bases. Germline-derived CDR1 and CDR2 are ENHRY and SYGVKD. The CDR3 loop reads CAIRQGVTDTQYF. Here the CDR3 DNA reads TGTGCCATCAGGCAGGGGGTCACAGATACGCAGTATTTT.

This chain links TRBV7-8 with TRBJ2-1; 11 bases agree with TRBD2. The germline gives CDR1 SGHVS, CDR2 FQNEAQ. The junction had 3 bases not matched to a gene; V was cut back by 1 base and J by 4 bases. The CDR3 loop spans 16 amino acids. The DNA of the CDR3 is TGTGCCAGCAGCTTAGAGGGGACTAGCGGTTACAATGAGCAGTTCTTC. The encoded protein is CASSLEGTSGYNEQFF.

The chain joins TRBV30 to TRBJ2-5; 7 bases agree with TRBD1. The J segment lost 2 bases and the V segment lost 4 bases, leaving 4 bases of the junction unmatched. The CDR3 length is 13 residues. Germline V CDR1 and CDR2: GTSNPN, SVGIG (reference sequence). For the CDR3, the DNA is TGTGCCTGGAACACAGGGGAACAAGAGACCCAGTACTTC. Amino acids: CAWNTGEQETQYF.

This chain connects TRBV30 to TRBJ1-2; D is possibly TRBD1 (5 bases). This CDR3 comprises 13 residues. Per the germline V gene, CDR1 is GTSNPN and CDR2 is SVGIG (reference sequence). V was cut by 5 bases and J by 4 bases, with 14 bases left in between. The CDR3 DNA reads as TGTGCCTGGCATAGGGGCCGTACCTATGGCTACACCTTC. Protein: CAWHRGRTYGYTF.

This clone was found a few times. CDR3 in DNA: TGCGCCAGCAGCTTGGGGACAGGGGATTCAGCTAACTATGGCTACACCTTC. Translating gives CASSLGTGDSANYGYTF. The chain has TRBV5-1 and TRBJ1-2, with 9 bases identical to TRBD1. The CDR3 runs 17 residues. Germline V CDR1 and CDR2: SGHRS, YFSETQ. Germline trimming cut 0 bases from V and 0 bases from J; bases unmatched to any gene: 6.

The chain links TRBV7-9 to TRBJ1-1; TRBD1 is a possible D gene (5 bases). V shed 1 base and J shed 4 bases, with 25 bases lying between them. Germline CDR1 and CDR2: SEHNR and FQNEAQ (reference sequence). The length of the CDR3 is 19 residues. The CDR3 bases are TGTGCCAGCAGCTTAGGACTTCCCCCTCGAAGGGGCCGGAGCACTGAAGCTTTCTTT. It codes for CASSLGLPPRRGRSTEAFF.

The chain has TRBV2 and TRBJ2-2, with D possibly matching TRBD2 (5 bases). The CDR3 is 15 amino acids. The V gene lost 5 bases and the J gene lost 4 bases, with 14 bases spanning the gap. The V gene's germline CDR1 is SNHLY and CDR2 FYNNEI. CDR3 sequence reads: CASSPREGITGELFF. For the CDR3, the DNA is TGTGCCAGCAGTCCCCGGGAAGGGATCACCGGGGAGCTGTTTTTT. The complete variable domain, with remaining parts taken from reference TRBV2 and TRBJ2-2, reads EPEVTQTPSHQVTQMGQEVILRCVPISNHLYFYWYRQILGQKVEFLVSFYNNEISEKSEIFDDQFSVERPDGSNFTLKIRSTKLEDSAMYFCASSPREGITGELFFGEGSRLTVL.

This rearrangement joins TRBV7-9 to TRBJ2-2, with 9 bases fitting TRBD2. The J segment lost 6 bases and the V segment lost 3 bases, leaving 8 bases of the junction unmatched. The CDR3 is 16 residues long. Germline V gene sequence: CDR1 SEHNR, CDR2 FQNEAQ (reference sequence). CDR3 nucleotides: TGTGCCAGCAGCTTCTGGGGGCAGCGGGAGGCCGGGGAGCTGTTTTTT. It codes for CASSFWGQREAGELFF.

The J gene is TRBJ2-7, the V gene TRBV18; 8 bases map to TRBD1. Per the germline V gene, CDR1 is KGHSH and CDR2 is LQKENI. V dropped 3 bases and J dropped 0; count of bases not matched to a gene: 1. The CDR3 loop spans 14 amino acids. CDR3 sequence reads: CASSPGTGSYEQYF. The CDR3 nucleotides are TGTGCCAGCTCACCCGGGACAGGCTCCTACGAGCAGTACTTC. Variable domain in full (rest from reference TRBV18 and TRBJ2-7): NAGVMQNPRHLVRRRGQEARLRCSPMKGHSHVYWYRQLPEEGLKFMVYLQKENIIDESGMPKERFSAEFPKEGPSILRIQQVVRGDSAAYFCASSPGTGSYEQYFGPGTRLTVT.

This chain joins TRBV7-9 and TRBJ2-2; TRBD2 might be the D (6 bases). CDR1 is SEHNR, CDR2 FQNEAQ, per germline (reference sequence). The CDR3 length is 17 residues. V lost 4 bases and J lost 4, with 19 bases in between. For the CDR3, the DNA is TGTGCCAGCAGCTCCCCGAGGCGGGGTGGGGGCACCGGGGAGCTGTTTTTT. This gives the protein CASSSPRRGGGTGELFF.

The CDR3 loop reads CASSVRGEQYF. The CDR3 coding sequence is TGCGCCAGCAGTGTTCGGGGGGAGCAGTACTTC. The chain carries TRBV10-2 and TRBJ2-7, with a tentative D call TRBD2 (6 bases). The CDR3 has 11 residues. Per germline, CDR1 WSHSY and CDR2 SAAADI. Between the trimmed V and J ends, which lost 4 bases and 7 bases, there was a span of 8 bases.

This chain uses TRBV9 with TRBJ2-5; D possibly corresponds to TRBD2 (5 bases). Germline assignment: CDR1 SGDLS and CDR2 YYNGEE. The CDR3 is made up of 19 amino acids. V lost 4 bases, J lost 3 bases, and 28 bases lay in between. Written as DNA, the CDR3 is TGTGCCAGCAGCTCGGGGAGTTCTACGGCAAGGACTGGAAAAGAGACCCAGTACTTC. This gives the protein CASSSGSSTARTGKETQYF.

The chain combines TRBV6-1 with TRBJ2-5; D remains unclear. Trimming shortened V by 4 bases and J by 2 bases, and 11 bases separated the two germline ends. CDR1 and CDR2 from the germline V gene are MNHNS and SASEGT. The CDR3 covers 14 residues. The CDR3 loop reads CASSVTGQQETQYF. The CDR3 nucleotides read TGTGCCAGCAGTGTCACTGGGCAGCAAGAGACCCAGTACTTC.

CDR3 sequence: CASRASWTSGNTIYF. As DNA, the CDR3 is TGCGCCAGCAGGGCCTCCTGGACATCTGGAAACACCATATATTTT. This rearrangement joins TRBV5-1 to TRBJ1-3; tentatively, D is TRBD1 (5 bases). This CDR3 is 15 amino acids long. Germline CDR1 SGHRS, CDR2 YFSETQ. The V gene lost 5 bases and the J gene lost 1 base, with 13 bases spanning the gap.

This chain connects TRBV25-1 to TRBJ2-3, with a possible D match to TRBD2 (6 bases). Germline-derived CDR1 and CDR2 are MGHDK and SYGVNS. Trimming took 6 bases from V and 2 from J, leaving 15 bases between them. This CDR3 has 15 amino acids. The CDR3: CASSPRAGNTDTQYF. The DNA for the CDR3 is TGTGCCAGCAGCCCCCGGGCGGGAAACACAGATACGCAGTATTTT. Complete variable domain (other parts from reference TRBV25-1 and TRBJ2-3): EADIYQTPRYLVIGTGKKITLECSQTMGHDKMYWYQQDPGMELHLIHYSYGVNSTEKGDLSSESTVSRIRTEHFPLTLESARPSHTSQYLCASSPRAGNTDTQYFGPGTRLTVL.

In its sample, this clone was seen a few times. The rearrangement joins TRBV27 to TRBJ2-5; unclear D gene. Per the germline V gene, CDR1 is MNHEY and CDR2 is SMNVEV (reference sequence). The CDR3 covers 13 residues. V was clipped by 2 bases and J by 4 bases, with 8 bases between them. In nucleotides, the CDR3 is TGTGCCAGCAGTTTACGAGGATTAGAGACCCAGTACTTC. This codes for CASSLRGLETQYF.

V usage is TRBV5-8 and J usage is TRBJ2-2; D possibly corresponds to TRBD1 (5 bases). CDR1 SGHTS and CDR2 YDEGEE come from the germline V gene. The ends were cut back, 4 bases at V and 6 bases at J, with 13 bases in the middle. This CDR3 has 14 residues. This CDR3 is CASSPGFPSGELFF. The CDR3 nucleotides read TGTGCCAGCAGCCCAGGGTTCCCCTCCGGGGAGCTGTTTTTT.

This rearrangement joins TRBV5-1 to TRBJ1-1, with a possible D match to TRBD1 (6 bases). CDR3 length: 14 residues. Germline values: CDR1 SGHRS, CDR2 YFSETQ. Trimming cost V 4 bases and J 4 bases, with 14 bases left between them. Here the CDR3 reads CASSPRQEVTEAFF. DNA of the CDR3: TGCGCCAGCAGCCCACGACAGGAGGTCACTGAAGCTTTCTTT.

This clone has only a few counts. CDR3 sequence reads: CASSLGWAPSRNEQFF. In DNA, the CDR3 is TGTGCCAGCAGCTTAGGTTGGGCCCCTAGCCGCAATGAGCAGTTCTTC. This chain links TRBV11-2 with TRBJ2-1; weak D call: TRBD2 (5 bases). Trimming removed 1 base from V and 6 bases from J, with 16 bases in between. Germline V gene data show CDR1 as SGHAT and CDR2 as FQNNGV. The CDR3 has 16 residues.

The chain couples TRBV5-6 to TRBJ2-1; 8 bases are a match to TRBD2. J gave up 3 bases and V 5 bases, and 10 bases lay outside the gene matches. The CDR3 runs to 16 residues. Germline values: CDR1 SGHDT, CDR2 YYEEEE. This CDR3 is CASRHASGSGYNEQFF. The CDR3 region has the DNA TGTGCCAGCAGACACGCCAGCGGGAGTGGCTACAATGAGCAGTTCTTC.

The V call is TRBV6-1, the J call TRBJ2-7; TRBD1 matches at 7 bases. Germline-derived CDR1 and CDR2 are MNHNS and SASEGT. The junction had 7 bases not matched to a gene; V was cut back by 3 bases and J by 2 bases. The CDR3 loop spans 15 amino acids. CDR3 DNA sequence: TGTGCCAGCAGTGACTTGGACAGGTGGGCCTACGAGCAGTACTTC. This translates into CASSDLDRWAYEQYF.